Following are 22 T cell receptor beta chains from one sample sequenced in a study of CD8+ T cells in alopecia areata (dated 2018 in TCRdb). Library prep was done by the immunoSEQ multiplex PCR assay. RNA was extracted from all samples and reverse transcribed into cDNA, which served as template for TCR sequencing. The clones in this table, taken by TCRdb from immuneACCESS, are in-frame only. Not every clone is retained; where verified, under half of the shortfall comes from an unresolved V gene, and the cause of the rest is unknown. A total of roughly 100,000 clones appear in this sample, approximately 84% of them only once. 11% of the sample comes from the top ten. Sample treatment or condition, as interpreted from the label and publication: oral pan-JAK inhibitor, 5-10 mg twice daily. Sequencing was performed on CD8+ T cells sorted from blood, taken around week 31, from a patient treated with tofacitinib. Source of these receptors: a human donor with alopecia areata.

The rearrangement joins TRBV2 to TRBJ2-3, with a weak D call TRBD1 (6 bases). This CDR3 spans 16 amino acids. Germline V gene data show CDR1 as SNHLY and CDR2 as FYNNEI. V lost 5 bases and J 4 bases, leaving 19 bases between the germline ends. CDR3 in DNA: TGTGCCAGCAGTAACGTCCCCCTTGACAGGTCAGATACGCAGTATTTT. Translating it yields CASSNVPLDRSDTQYF.

This clone was observed once. The V and J genes are TRBV30 and TRBJ2-7, with unresolved D. This CDR3 contains 11 residues. V lost 1 base, J lost 5 bases, and 6 bases lay in between. Per the germline V gene, CDR1 is GTSNPN and CDR2 is SVGIG (reference sequence). For the CDR3, the DNA is TGTGCCTGGAGTGAGGGAAACGAGCAGTACTTC. Translating gives CAWSEGNEQYF. The entire variable domain, with the rest obtained from reference TRBV30 and TRBJ2-7, is as follows: SQTIHQWPATLVQPVGSPLSLECTVEGTSNPNLYWYRQAAGRGLQLLFYSVGIGQISSEVPQNLSASRPQDRQFILSSKKLLLSDSGFYLCAWSEGNEQYFGPGTRLTVT.

The V gene is TRBV6-6, the J gene TRBJ1-1; D not resolved. Per the germline V gene, CDR1 is MNHNY and CDR2 is SVGAGI (reference sequence). The CDR3 has 12 amino acids. V dropped 7 bases and J dropped 1 base, with 7 bases sitting between them. This CDR3 is CASIPGNTEAFF. CDR3 bases: TGTGCCAGCATCCCAGGGAACACTGAAGCTTTCTTT.

Points on this clone: One end of the junction fails to match germline, which may point to a read error. The rearrangement uses TRBV7-3 and TRBJ2-6; tentatively, D is TRBD2 (5 bases). The CDR3 has 16 residues. Looked up from germline, CDR1 is SGHTA and CDR2 is FQGTGA. The CDR3 region is CASSLSRGAGTNVLTF. CDR3 bases: TGTGCCAGCAGCTTAAGCCGGGGTGCTGGGACCAACGTCCTGACTTTC.

The CDR3, as DNA: TGCAGCGTTCGGGACAGGGGCTATGGCTACACCTTC. This sequence encodes CSVRDRGYGYTF. The chain has TRBV29-1 and TRBJ1-2; 10 bases agree with TRBD1. The CDR3 is 12 residues long. Germline CDR1 is SQVTM and CDR2 is ANQGSEA. The junction had 1 base not matched to a gene; V was cut back by 5 bases and J by 4 bases.

V usage is TRBV9 and J usage is TRBJ2-7, with D perhaps matching TRBD1 or TRBD2 (5 bases each). Germline-derived CDR1 and CDR2 are SGDLS and YYNGEE. V lost 4 bases and J lost 3, with 11 bases in between. The CDR3 covers 13 residues. The CDR3 sequence is CASSSGAHYEQYF. The CDR3 nucleotides read TGTGCCAGCAGCTCCGGGGCCCACTACGAGCAGTACTTC.

The chain uses TRBV29-1 and TRBJ1-4; no definite D call. Deletions cut 3 bases from V and 4 bases from J, with 6 bases between. The CDR3 has 12 residues. Germline CDR1 SQVTM, CDR2 ANQGSEA. The CDR3 DNA reads TGCAGCGTTGAGGGGAATAATGAAAAACTGTTTTTT. It is translated as CSVEGNNEKLFF.

This chain uses TRBV19 with TRBJ1-1; D unresolved. Germline loops: CDR1 LNHDA, CDR2 SQIVND (reference sequence). This CDR3 has 14 residues. V lost 1 base and J lost 2, with 8 bases in between. For the CDR3, the DNA is TGTGCCAGTAGTATAGCAGGTAGTAACACTGAAGCTTTCTTT. Translation gives CASSIAGSNTEAFF.

Regarding this clone: A read error may account for a junction end that differs from germline. The chain has TRBV7-9 and TRBJ1-1, with D uncertain. This CDR3 is 11 amino acids long. Germline CDR1 is SEHNR and CDR2 is FQNEAQ (reference sequence). CDR3 sequence: CASSPSAEAFF. The CDR3 DNA reads as TGTGCCAGCAGCCCTTCCGCTGAGGCTTTCTTT.

The chain uses TRBV9 and TRBJ1-2; D remains unclear. This CDR3 comprises 12 residues. Germline-derived CDR1 and CDR2 are SGDLS and YYNGEE. The V end was cut by 0 bases, the J end by 7 bases, with 7 bases between. The CDR3, as DNA: TGTGCCAGCAGCGTAGGAAGGGCTGGCTACACCTTC. Its protein is CASSVGRAGYTF.

This clone was seen a handful of times. V gene TRBV7-8 combines with J gene TRBJ2-7; 8 bases map to TRBD1. Germline-derived CDR1 and CDR2 are SGHVS and FQNEAQ. V gave up 3 bases and J gave up 1 base; unmatched junction bases: 5. This CDR3 is built from 15 residues. The CDR3: CASSFGQGPSYEQYF. CDR3 coding DNA: TGTGCCAGCAGCTTTGGACAGGGCCCTTCCTACGAGCAGTACTTC. Complete variable domain (other parts from reference TRBV7-8 and TRBJ2-7): GAGVSQSPRYKVAKRGQDVALRCDPISGHVSLFWYQQALGQGPEFLTYFQNEAQLDKSGLPSDRFFAERPEGSVSTLKIQRTQQEDSAVYLCASSFGQGPSYEQYFGPGTRLTVT.

This clone was seen a handful of times. CDR3 in DNA: TGTGCCAGCAGCCTTAGGACTAGCGGGAGCTACGAGCAGTACTTC. Translated: CASSLRTSGSYEQYF. The J gene is TRBJ2-7, the V gene TRBV7-2, with 13 bases identical to TRBD2. V lost 5 bases, J lost 3 bases, and 4 bases stayed unmatched. CDR1 is SGHTA, CDR2 FQGNSA, per germline. This CDR3 has 15 amino acids.

The chain is built from TRBV7-9 and TRBJ2-7, with TRBD2 identical over 13 bases. Germline trimming cut 4 bases from V and 0 bases from J; bases unmatched to any gene: 12. This CDR3 has 19 amino acids. Germline values: CDR1 SEHNR, CDR2 FQNEAQ (reference sequence). The CDR3 here is CASSSTTGLAGEVSYEQYF. In DNA form, the CDR3 reads TGTGCCAGCAGCTCCACTACCGGACTAGCGGGAGAAGTCTCCTACGAGCAGTACTTC.

The chain employs TRBV7-6 and TRBJ2-5; 7 positions match TRBD1. V trimming: 5 bases; J trimming: 5 bases; junction bases outside the gene matches: 8. CDR1 SGHVS and CDR2 FNYEAQ come from the germline V gene. The CDR3 covers 14 residues. The CDR3 here is CASSPRQGRETQYF. The DNA for the CDR3 is TGTGCCAGCAGCCCCCGACAGGGAAGGGAGACCCAGTACTTC.

The V gene is TRBV7-9, the J gene TRBJ1-3; perhaps TRBD1 as D (6 bases). The CDR3 runs to 16 residues. Per germline, CDR1 SEHNR and CDR2 FQNEAQ (reference sequence). The germline V and J ends were trimmed by 5 bases and 4 bases, with 18 bases remaining between them. The CDR3 here is CASSPPFGGLGNTIYF. In DNA, the CDR3 is TGTGCCAGCAGCCCCCCCTTTGGGGGGCTAGGAAACACCATATATTTT.

The rearrangement joins TRBV27 to TRBJ2-7; possible D gene TRBD1, 5 bases. CDR1 and CDR2 from the germline V gene are MNHEY and SMNVEV (reference sequence). The CDR3 spans 14 residues. V lost 5 bases, J lost 2 bases, and 13 bases lay in between. The DNA of the CDR3 is TGTGCCAGCAGTCAAGGGGCCTCCCCCTACGAGCAGTACTTC. Amino acid sequence: CASSQGASPYEQYF.

The chain couples TRBV7-8 to TRBJ1-1, with 7 positions matching TRBD1. Germline V gives CDR1 SGHVS, CDR2 FQNEAQ. V shed 4 bases and J 5 bases; nucleotides not matched to a gene: 4. The CDR3 sequence is 13 residues long. The CDR3 bases are TGTGCCAGCAGCTACAGGGGTAGGACTGAAGCTTTCTTT. Translating gives CASSYRGRTEAFF.

This chain joins TRBV2 and TRBJ2-1, with D perhaps TRBD2 (6 bases). This CDR3 region has 15 residues. Germline loops: CDR1 SNHLY, CDR2 FYNNEI. V lost 5 bases and J lost 8, with 19 bases in between. The DNA of the CDR3 is TGTGCCAGCAGTCGCCCCGGGACTTTCTCCCATGAGCAGTTCTTC. As protein: CASSRPGTFSHEQFF.

The V and J genes are TRBV2 and TRBJ2-2; TRBD2 aligns across 14 bases. CDR1 is SNHLY, CDR2 FYNNEI, per germline. Losses at the gene ends were 6 bases for V and 0 bases for J; bases not matched to a gene: 6. This CDR3 is 18 amino acids long. The CDR3 loop reads CASRGLAGDLANTGELFF. Here the CDR3 DNA reads TGTGCCAGCAGGGGACTAGCGGGAGACCTCGCGAACACCGGGGAGCTGTTTTTT. Using reference TRBV2 and TRBJ2-2 for the parts outside the CDR3, the full variable domain is EPEVTQTPSHQVTQMGQEVILRCVPISNHLYFYWYRQILGQKVEFLVSFYNNEISEKSEIFDDQFSVERPDGSNFTLKIRSTKLEDSAMYFCASRGLAGDLANTGELFFGEGSRLTVL.

The rearrangement joins TRBV29-1 to TRBJ2-3, with D tentatively TRBD2 (5 bases). The CDR3 length is 12 residues. The V gene lost 7 bases and the J gene lost 3 bases, with 11 bases spanning the gap. CDR1 is SQVTM and CDR2 is ANQGSEA in the germline V gene. DNA for the CDR3: TGCAGCGGTGGGCGGGTAACAGATACGCAGTATTTT. Its protein product is CSGGRVTDTQYF.

In nucleotides, the CDR3 is TGCGCCAGCAGCCAAGGGGCAGGAGGGGGCTATGAGCAGTTCTTC. Translation gives CASSQGAGGGYEQFF. The chain joins TRBV4-1 to TRBJ2-1, with D possibly being TRBD1 (7 bases). Trimming stripped 1 base from V and 8 bases from J, with 15 bases between. Germline loops: CDR1 MGHRA, CDR2 YSYEKL. This CDR3 is 15 amino acids long.

This chain links TRBV29-1 with TRBJ2-3, with 13 bases matching TRBD2. V gave up 5 bases and J gave up 0 bases; unmatched junction bases: 8. The CDR3 extends over 17 amino acids. CDR1 is SQVTM, CDR2 ANQGSEA, per germline. The DNA of the CDR3 is TGCAGCGTTCGTACTAGCGGGAGGGCCTATAGCACAGATACGCAGTATTTT. Its protein is CSVRTSGRAYSTDTQYF.